This T cell receptor beta chain was captured by sequencing in a study of EBV T-cell therapy then PD-1 blockade in nasopharyngeal carcinoma (dated by TCRdb to about 2021). The treatment or condition label here, explained by the study, means: AdE1-LMPpoly-expanded autologous EBV-specific T-cell therapy followed by anti-PD-1 nivolumab. Of note for this clone: Its antigen remains undetermined. It has no much larger one-base neighbor in the sample; base qualities were not kept.

CDR1 and CDR2 are drawn from the germline V gene (reference sequence): MNHEY, SMNVEV. Reading from cysteine to phenylalanine, the CDR3 counts 16 amino acids. The retained sequence is limited to the CDR3, 48 bases, with the frame set at the first base. V lost 1 base and J lost 1 base; the stretch between them is 12 bases long. The Qiagen DNeasy Kit was used to extract genomic DNA from the sorted cells. TCR beta chain deep sequencing was performed on the immunoSEQ platform. Per the original workflow: Repertoire data analysis was performed with the immunoSEQ Analyzer software. The clones in this table, taken by TCRdb from immuneACCESS, are in-frame only. Not every clone is retained; where verified, under half of the shortfall comes from an unresolved V gene, and the cause of the rest is unknown. V and J calls and clone size are as listed in that table; D and trimming were resolved from the DNA. This sample comprises over 15,000 clones, 80% to 85% of them detected only once. The top ten constitute 30% to 40% of the sample.

The source was CD8+ T cells from blood, collected at approximately day 31 from a patient whose treatment included autologous EBV-specific T cells and nivolumab. The sequence joins TRBV27 to TRBJ2-3; there is no confident call for the D gene. This receptor was taken from a man between 35 and 55 years old with nasopharyngeal carcinoma. In nucleotide form, the sequence is TGTGCCAGCAGTTTATTTAGGTACAAAGGCACAGATACGCAGTATTTT. The encoded protein is CASSLFRYKGTDTQYF.